The clone carrying this T cell receptor (beta chain) was recorded a few times. The data originate from a study of CD8 T cells in ankylosing spondylitis. The CDR3 spans 15 residues. V lost 3 bases to trimming and J lost 5 bases; unmatched junction nucleotides: 8. The V gene's germline CDR1 is DFQATT and CDR2 SNEGSKA (reference sequence). By quantitative 5'-RACE with molecular barcodes, the TCR beta libraries were made. MiXCR, run by TCRdb on the 5' RACE reads, gives a single entry per CDR3 protein. Of about 240,000 distinct CDR3 sequences detected, 7.5% to 9.5% appear once; the ten largest clones hold roughly 5%.

The TCR sequence derives from a female donor with ankylosing spondylitis or in good health (not recorded which). This chain joins TRBV20-1 and TRBJ2-2, with TRBD2 identical over 8 bases. Sequencing was done on a sample of blood, either unsorted or a sorted T cell fraction (not recorded which). The CDR3 reads CSASPGTRLTGELFF. CDR3 bases: TGCAGTGCTAGCCCCGGGACTAGGTTAACCGGGGAGCTGTTTTTT.